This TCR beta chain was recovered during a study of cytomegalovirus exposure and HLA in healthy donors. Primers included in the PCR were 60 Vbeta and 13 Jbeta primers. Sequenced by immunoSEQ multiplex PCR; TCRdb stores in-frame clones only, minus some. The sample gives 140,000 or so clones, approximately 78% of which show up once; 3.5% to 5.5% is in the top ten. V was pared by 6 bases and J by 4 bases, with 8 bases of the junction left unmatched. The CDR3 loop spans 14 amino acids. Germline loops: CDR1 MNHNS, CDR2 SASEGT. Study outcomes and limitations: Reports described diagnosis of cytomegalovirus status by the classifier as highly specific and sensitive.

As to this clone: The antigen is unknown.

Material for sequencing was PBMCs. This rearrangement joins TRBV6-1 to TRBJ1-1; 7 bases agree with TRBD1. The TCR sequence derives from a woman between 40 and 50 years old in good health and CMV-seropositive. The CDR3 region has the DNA TGTGCCAGCAGGGTAGACAGGGTGATCACTGAAGCTTTCTTT. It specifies CASRVDRVITEAFF.